Presented here are 30 T cell receptor beta chains from one specimen sequenced in a study of blood T cell repertoires in COVID-19. TCRdb's copy holds only in-frame clones and misses some; the assay was immunoSEQ multiplex PCR. Of approximately 190,000 clones in the sample, 65% to 85% are singletons; the top ten hold 7% to 9%. The specimen was PBMCs or T cells enriched from blood (not recorded which). All receptors come from a man between 35 and 55 years old who had recovered from COVID-19.

The chain employs TRBV6-2 or TRBV6-3 and TRBJ2-1; tentatively, D is TRBD1 (6 bases). The CDR3 consists of 15 residues. The V gene's germline CDR1 is MNHEY and CDR2 SVGEGT. The V end was cut by 0 bases, the J end by 9 bases, with 15 bases between. The CDR3 region is CASSYSDRAVGEQFF. In DNA, the CDR3 is TGTGCCAGCAGTTACTCGGACAGAGCGGTAGGTGAGCAGTTCTTC.

The chain combines TRBV7-9 with TRBJ2-2; 9 nucleotides align to TRBD1. The CDR3 totals 17 residues. V shed 5 bases, J shed 7 bases, and the junction held 14 bases outside the gene matches. Germline V gives CDR1 SEHNR, CDR2 FQNEAQ (reference sequence). The CDR3 DNA reads as TGTGCCAGCAGCAACATTCAACCGGGACAGGGTGTCGGGGAGCTGTTTTTT. Translating gives CASSNIQPGQGVGELFF.

J is TRBJ1-1 and V is TRBV19; tentatively, D is TRBD1 (5 bases). V was cut by 5 bases and J by 6 bases, with 10 bases left in between. The CDR3 has 12 residues. Germline loops: CDR1 LNHDA, CDR2 SQIVND (reference sequence). The CDR3 sequence: CASSPGISEAFF. The DNA for the CDR3 is TGTGCCAGTAGTCCAGGGATCTCTGAAGCTTTCTTT.

The chain recombines TRBV5-1 with TRBJ2-1; the match to TRBD2 covers 7 bases. The CDR3 spans 16 residues. With V trimmed by 4 bases and J by 4 bases, 11 bases remained unmatched. Germline CDR1 SGHRS, CDR2 YFSETQ. The CDR3 DNA reads TGCGCCAGCAGCCTAGGGCCCAGCGGGGATTACAATGAGCAGTTCTTC. Encoded protein: CASSLGPSGDYNEQFF.

This clone was seen only once. The chain has TRBV2 and TRBJ2-3, with TRBD2 identical over 11 bases. The V and J ends lost 6 bases and 1 base, in that order; junction bases with no gene match: 3. Germline V lookup: CDR1 SNHLY, CDR2 FYNNEI. The CDR3 runs to 15 residues. The CDR3 DNA reads TGTGCCAGCAGCTCGACTAGCGGGGGCACAGATACGCAGTATTTT. Encoded protein: CASSSTSGGTDTQYF.

V is TRBV29-1 and J is TRBJ1-2, with 11 bases identical to TRBD1. The V and J ends lost 0 bases and 3 bases, in that order; junction bases with no gene match: 3. There are 15 residues in the CDR3. The germline gives CDR1 SQVTM, CDR2 ANQGSEA. The CDR3 region has the DNA TGCAGCGTTGAAGATCGGGACAGGGGGGACTATGGCTACACCTTC. The encoded protein is CSVEDRDRGDYGYTF.

This clone appeared once. This rearrangement joins TRBV5-8 to TRBJ2-7, with TRBD2 as a possible D gene (6 bases). The V and J ends lost 3 bases and 2 bases respectively, with 15 bases between them. Germline lookup yields CDR1 SGHTS and CDR2 YDEGEE. This CDR3 spans 15 amino acids. The CDR3: CASSSPGRGAYEQYF. The DNA of the CDR3 is TGTGCCAGCAGCTCCCCCGGGCGGGGTGCCTACGAGCAGTACTTC.

V gene TRBV5-5 combines with J gene TRBJ1-2; 9 nucleotides match TRBD1. The CDR3 sequence is 13 residues long. Per the germline V gene, CDR1 is SGHKS and CDR2 is YYEKEE (reference sequence). V was pared by 4 bases and J by 4 bases, with 2 bases of the junction left unmatched. Here the CDR3 reads CASSVDRGYGYTF. In DNA, the CDR3 is TGTGCCAGCAGCGTGGACAGGGGCTATGGCTACACCTTC.

This clone showed up just a few times. The rearrangement uses TRBV21-1 and TRBJ1-4. TRBV21-1 is listed as a pseudogene. This CDR3 contains 15 residues. CDR3: CASSKPGEGNEKLFF. The CDR3 DNA reads as TGTGCCAGCAGCAAACCGGGGGAGGGGAATGAAAAACTGTTTTTT.

The chain recombines TRBV3-1 (or the pseudogene TRBV3-2) with TRBJ1-2; weak D call: TRBD1 (5 bases). In germline, CDR1 is LGHDT, CDR2 YNNKEL (reference sequence). The CDR3 has 15 residues. With 1 base removed from V and 6 bases from J, the gap between germline ends came to 15 bases. CDR3 bases: TGTGCCAGCAGCCAAGGTCTGGGGCGCACTCATGGCTACACCTTC. This translates into CASSQGLGRTHGYTF.

J is TRBJ2-6 and V is TRBV6-6, with D possibly matching TRBD1 (5 bases). CDR1 is MNHNY and CDR2 is SVGAGI in the germline V gene (reference sequence). The CDR3 contains 16 residues. Trimming cost V 4 bases and J 4 bases, with 14 bases left between them. The CDR3 spells CASSWKGSWGANVLTF. For the CDR3, the DNA is TGTGCCAGCAGTTGGAAGGGGTCTTGGGGGGCCAACGTCCTGACTTTC.

This clone was seen only once. This chain joins TRBV12-3 or TRBV12-4 and TRBJ1-5; D is undetermined. The V end lost 6 bases, the J end lost 2 bases, and 8 bases lay between the germline ends. The CDR3 has 13 residues. The CDR3 protein is CASSWEGNQPQHF. The CDR3 region has the DNA TGTGCCAGCAGCTGGGAGGGCAATCAGCCCCAGCATTTT.

The chain links TRBV10-1 to TRBJ2-3, with 8 bases lining up with TRBD1. The CDR3 is 16 amino acids. Germline values: CDR1 WNHNN, CDR2 SYGVQD (reference sequence). The V and J ends lost 7 bases and 5 bases, in that order; junction bases with no gene match: 14. In DNA, the CDR3 is TGCGCCAGCACCCTTACTGAAGACAGGGGCAAAGATACGCAGTATTTT. Its translation: CASTLTEDRGKDTQYF.

In DNA, the CDR3 is TGTGCCAGCAGGAGGACAGGGGGTGCGAACACTGAAGCTTTCTTT. Translating gives CASRRTGGANTEAFF. This chain uses TRBV28 with TRBJ1-1, with 10 bases identical to TRBD1. The CDR3 covers 15 residues. J gave up 1 base and V 6 bases, and 5 bases lay outside the gene matches. Looked up from germline, CDR1 is MDHEN and CDR2 is SYDVKM. Full variable domain (missing parts from reference TRBV28 and TRBJ1-1): DVKVTQSSRYLVKRTGEKVFLECVQDMDHENMFWYRQDPGLGLRLIYFSYDVKMKEKGDIPEGYSVSREKKERFSLILESASTNQTSMYLCASRRTGGANTEAFFGQGTRLTVV.

V is TRBV6-2 or TRBV6-3 and J is TRBJ2-1, with a possible D match to TRBD2 (5 bases). CDR1 is MNHEY, CDR2 SVGEGT, per germline. The CDR3 consists of 17 residues. V shed 0 bases and J shed 4 bases, with 16 bases lying between them. The CDR3 here is CASSYSGVGRNYNEQFF. CDR3 bases: TGTGCCAGCAGTTACTCCGGAGTAGGGAGAAATTACAATGAGCAGTTCTTC.

The V and J genes are TRBV15 and TRBJ1-2, with 9 bases lining up with TRBD1. The CDR3 has 17 amino acids. After removal of 1 base from V and 3 bases from J, the junction contained 9 bases not matched to a gene. CDR1 and CDR2 (germline): LNHNV, YYDKDF (reference sequence). Here the CDR3 reads CATSRGLKQGADYGYTF. CDR3 DNA sequence: TGTGCCACCAGCAGAGGTCTTAAACAGGGGGCCGACTATGGCTACACCTTC.

This clone was picked up a small number of times. This rearrangement joins TRBV7-9 to TRBJ2-5; D is possibly TRBD1 (6 bases). V lost 2 bases and J 5 bases, leaving 12 bases between the germline ends. CDR1 and CDR2 (germline): SEHNR, FQNEAQ (reference sequence). The CDR3 is 14 amino acids. DNA of the CDR3: TGTGCCAGCAGCTTACGTATAACAGGGGAGACCCAGTACTTC. Protein product: CASSLRITGETQYF.

CDR3 sequence reads: CASSPVTGFSEAFF. In DNA form, the CDR3 reads TGTGCCAGCTCACCGGTCACAGGGTTCAGTGAAGCTTTCTTT. The rearrangement joins TRBV18 to TRBJ1-1, with D possibly TRBD1 on 6 matching bases. CDR3 length: 14 residues. Germline V gene sequence: CDR1 KGHSH, CDR2 LQKENI. V was pared by 3 bases and J by 7 bases, with 15 bases between.

In this sample, this clone turned up many times. The rearrangement links TRBV30 to TRBJ1-5, with a possible D match to TRBD1 (6 bases). In germline, CDR1 is GTSNPN, CDR2 SVGIG (reference sequence). Trimming left V 3 bases short and J 7 bases short, with 25 bases between. CDR3 size: 17 residues. The CDR3 loop is CAWRPRGGQEVTQPQHF. As DNA, the CDR3 is TGTGCCTGGAGGCCCCGGGGGGGGCAGGAGGTTACCCAGCCCCAGCATTTT. Using reference TRBV30 and TRBJ1-5 for the parts outside the CDR3, the full variable domain is SQTIHQWPATLVQPVGSPLSLECTVEGTSNPNLYWYRQAAGRGLQLLFYSVGIGQISSEVPQNLSASRPQDRQFILSSKKLLLSDSGFYLCAWRPRGGQEVTQPQHFGDGTRLSIL.

This clone was seen just once. The CDR3 loop is CASRTSGDYNEQFF. CDR3 nucleotides: TGTGCCAGCAGAACTAGCGGGGATTACAATGAGCAGTTCTTC. This rearrangement joins TRBV6-5 to TRBJ2-1, with 10 bases that match TRBD2. This CDR3 region has 14 residues. CDR1 MNHEY and CDR2 SVGAGI come from the germline V gene. J gave up 4 bases and V 6 bases, and 3 bases lay outside the gene matches.

This chain connects TRBV18 to TRBJ1-2; TRBD1 aligns across 7 bases. The J segment lost 2 bases and the V segment lost 6 bases, leaving 6 bases of the junction unmatched. CDR3 length: 14 residues. Per the germline V gene, CDR1 is KGHSH and CDR2 is LQKENI. DNA of the CDR3: TGTGCCAGCTCCCCAAAACAGGGGAACTATGGCTACACCTTC. This encodes CASSPKQGNYGYTF.

V is TRBV19 and J is TRBJ2-3; TRBD1 agrees at 7 bases. Germline V lookup: CDR1 LNHDA, CDR2 SQIVND (reference sequence). V dropped 5 bases and J dropped 1; count of bases not matched to a gene: 9. The length of the CDR3 is 16 residues. In DNA form, the CDR3 reads TGTGCCAGTAGTGCCCCGAGGGGGCCGGGCACAGATACGCAGTATTTT. Its translation is CASSAPRGPGTDTQYF.

J is TRBJ1-1 and V is TRBV27; 7 bases match TRBD1. Trimming at V came to 0 bases and at J to 7 bases, leaving 5 bases not matched to a gene. The germline V gene encodes CDR1 MNHEY and CDR2 SMNVEV (reference sequence). The CDR3 runs 14 residues. Written as DNA, the CDR3 is TGTGCCAGCAGTTTATCACGCAGGGGGTTTGAAGCTTTCTTT. Translation: CASSLSRRGFEAFF.

This sequence joins TRBV14 and TRBJ1-2; D unclear. The CDR3 has 15 residues. Between the trimmed V and J ends, which lost 0 bases and 4 bases, there was a span of 12 bases. CDR1 is SGHDN, CDR2 FVKESK, per germline. The DNA for the CDR3 is TGTGCCAGCAGCCAAGATCAGGCAGGCAGCTATGGCTACACCTTC. As protein: CASSQDQAGSYGYTF.

J is TRBJ1-4 and V is TRBV7-2, with D uncertain. Trimming removed 1 base from V and 14 bases from J, with 14 bases in between. The CDR3 is made up of 13 amino acids. Germline V lookup: CDR1 SGHTA, CDR2 FQGNSA. The CDR3 is CASSLDSERSLFF. DNA of the CDR3: TGTGCCAGCAGCTTAGACTCCGAACGGTCCCTGTTTTTT.

This clone was detected only a few times. In nucleotides, the CDR3 is TGTGCCAGCTCACCACCGCGAGGCCCGGAGGGAAAACTGTTTTTT. The encoded protein is CASSPPRGPEGKLFF. The V and J genes are TRBV18 and TRBJ1-4, with no clear D. Trimming removed 0 bases from V and 10 bases from J, with 15 bases in between. The CDR3 runs 15 residues. Germline lookup yields CDR1 KGHSH and CDR2 LQKENI.

The chain carries TRBV28 and TRBJ2-7; D is perhaps TRBD2 (6 bases). Germline assignment: CDR1 MDHEN and CDR2 SYDVKM. Trimming cost V 3 bases and J 0 bases, with 12 bases left between them. There are 15 residues in the CDR3. The DNA of the CDR3 is TGTGCCAGCAGTTTGAATCCGGGACTCTCCTACGAGCAGTACTTC. Its translation: CASSLNPGLSYEQYF.

The rearrangement links TRBV2 to TRBJ2-2, with 11 bases aligning to TRBD1. The CDR3 sequence is 17 residues long. Trimming at V came to 10 bases and at J to 1 base, leaving 11 bases not matched to a gene. The germline gives CDR1 SNHLY, CDR2 FYNNEI. CDR3 nucleotide sequence: TGTGCCAACACCAGGGACAGGGGGAGCCTGAACACCGGGGAGCTGTTTTTT. It is translated as CANTRDRGSLNTGELFF.

The gene calls are TRBV9 and TRBJ2-7, with 8 bases matching TRBD2. Germline V gene sequence: CDR1 SGDLS, CDR2 YYNGEE. Trimming took 0 bases from V and 4 from J; bases not matched to a gene: 9. The CDR3 is made up of 16 amino acids. CDR3 region: CASSVGGAGGAYEQYF. In nucleotides, the CDR3 is TGTGCCAGCAGCGTAGGAGGGGCGGGGGGCGCTTACGAGCAGTACTTC.

The chain uses TRBV18 and TRBJ1-5; 8 nucleotides align to TRBD1. This CDR3 spans 14 amino acids. Losses at the gene ends were 3 bases for V and 6 bases for J; bases not matched to a gene: 4. Germline CDR1 is KGHSH and CDR2 is LQKENI. The CDR3 coding sequence is TGTGCCAGCTCACCCTCGGACAGGGTTCAGCCCCAGCATTTT. Translated, it gives CASSPSDRVQPQHF.